This TCR beta chain appears in the sequencing data of a study of cytomegalovirus exposure and HLA in healthy donors. Donors had nominal health at sampling but likely had unrecorded immune exposures. This PCR relied on a set of 60 Vbeta primers and 13 Jbeta primers. The repertoire was sequenced with immunoSEQ multiplex PCR; TCRdb's copy has only in-frame clones and lacks some. The table shows approximately 110,000 clones, with roughly four fifths occurring only once. Germline V gene lookup returns CDR1 SEHNR and CDR2 FQNEAQ (reference sequence). CDR3 size: 15 residues. V was cut by 7 bases and J by 2 bases, with 17 bases left in between.

The chain links TRBV7-9 to TRBJ1-1, with D possibly being TRBD1 (6 bases). Sequencing was performed on PBMCs. The clonotype was recovered from a man aged 40-50 years in good health and CMV-seronegative. The DNA of the CDR3 is TGTGCCAGCACCCTATGGGAGGGGGTTAACACTGAAGCTTTCTTT. It translates to CASTLWEGVNTEAFF.